A selection of T cell receptor beta chains follows, all from one sample in a study of blood T cell repertoires in COVID-19. TCRdb's copy holds only in-frame clones and misses some; the assay was immunoSEQ multiplex PCR. In the table there are 200,000 to 250,000 clones, around 82% of which are singletons. Sequenced input: PBMCs or T cells enriched from blood (not recorded which). Receptor source: a man younger than 45 with acute COVID-19. Both conserved end residues are part of each CDR3. D genes are given only for firm matches. The size entry is marked missing in some rows and otherwise reads once, few, many or a size class.

D gene	clone size	J gene	V gene	CDR3 DNA	CDR3 protein
NA	NA	TRBJ1-2	TRBV2	TGTGCCAGCAGCAGGGACTATGACTATGGCTACACCTTC	CASSRDYDYGYTF
NA	NA	TRBJ2-1	TRBV10-3	TGTGCCATCAGTGTTTCGGGGGGCCAGGTTACTGAGCAGTTCTTC	CAISVSGGQVTEQFF
NA	NA	TRBJ2-7	TRBV30	TGTGCCTGGAGTAGGAGAGGAGGGGCCGAGCAGTACTTC	CAWSRRGGAEQYF
TRBD1	NA	TRBJ1-6	TRBV2	TGTGCCAGCAGGATAACTGACAGGGATTCACCCCTCCACTTT	CASRITDRDSPLHF
NA	NA	TRBJ1-1	TRBV15	TGTGCCACCAGCTCTACCTTGGGGCGCGGGGGTCTGAACACTGAAGCTTTCTTT	CATSSTLGRGGLNTEAFF
NA	NA	TRBJ2-5	TRBV5-1	TGCGCCAGCAGCTTGGCACAGCCTGGCGAAGGGACCCAGTACTTC	CASSLAQPGEGTQYF
TRBD1	NA	TRBJ1-6	TRBV5-1	TGCGCCAGCAGCTTGGAGGGGACAGCAAATTCACCCCTCCACTTT	CASSLEGTANSPLHF
NA	NA	TRBJ1-5	TRBV12-2	TGTGCAAGTCGCTTAGTACTGTCGGACAGGGCTCAGCCCCAGCATTTT	CASRLVLSDRAQPQHF
TRBD1	NA	TRBJ1-1	TRBV10-1	TGCGCCAGCAGGCGGGACAGGGGATTGGTGAACACTGAAGCTTTCTTT	CASRRDRGLVNTEAFF
TRBD1	once	TRBJ1-3	TRBV9	TGTGCCAGCAGCTTGGGACAGGGATTATCTGGAAACACCATATATTTT	CASSLGQGLSGNTIYF
TRBD2	NA	TRBJ2-2	TRBV9	TGTGCCAGCAGCGTAGAGGGAGGGCAGACCGGGGAGCTGTTTTTT	CASSVEGGQTGELFF
NA	few	TRBJ1-4	TRBV10-3	TGTGCCATCAGACAGGGTACTGCAACTAATGAAAAACTGTTTTTT	CAIRQGTATNEKLFF
NA	NA	TRBJ1-2	TRBV6-5	TGTGCCAGCAACCCGGTCCAGGGGTCTTCAGGCTACACCTTC	CASNPVQGSSGYTF
NA	NA	TRBJ1-1	TRBV28	TGTGCCAGCAGCCCCCCGGGGTGGCAATGGGAAGCTTTCTTT	CASSPPGWQWEAFF
NA	NA	TRBJ1-5	TRBV4-1	TGCGCCAGCAGCCAAGAAGGGAGCAGGCTCAATCAGCCCCAGCATTTT	CASSQEGSRLNQPQHF
NA	NA	TRBJ1-2	TRBV2	TGTGCCTCCCAACAGGGTAGCGGCTACACCTTC	CASQQGSGYTF
NA	NA	TRBJ1-2	TRBV5-1	TGCGCCAGCAGCTCCCAAGGGGGGGACACTATGTACTTCGACTACACCTTC	CASSSQGGDTMYFDYTF
TRBD1	NA	TRBJ2-1	TRBV28	TGTGCCAGCAGTTGGGGACAGGTTTACAATGAGCAGTTCTTC	CASSWGQVYNEQFF
NA	NA	TRBJ1-4	TRBV18	TGTGCCAGCTCACTCAACAGGGATTGGGATGAAAAACTGTTTTTT	CASSLNRDWDEKLFF
TRBD2	NA	TRBJ2-1	TRBV6-6	TGTGCCAGCAGTCGTCTGGGTAGAGCGGGGGGGTCCAACTCCTACAATGAGCAGTTCTTC	CASSRLGRAGGSNSYNEQFF
TRBD1	NA	TRBJ1-1	TRBV6-1	TGTGCCAGCAGTGAATGGACAGGTGAAGCTTTCTTT	CASSEWTGEAFF
TRBD1	NA	TRBJ1-6	TRBV5-4	TGTGCCAGCAGTCCTGCTTTGGGACAGGGGGACTCACCCCTCCACTTT	CASSPALGQGDSPLHF
TRBD2	NA	TRBJ2-1	TRBV5-1	TGCGCCAGCAGCTGGCGGGGGGGGCTAGGGTCCGATGAGCAGTTCTTC	CASSWRGGLGSDEQFF
NA	NA	TRBJ1-2	TRBV2	TGTGCCAGCGCGTTAAAATATGGCTACACCTTC	CASALKYGYTF
TRBD2	few	TRBJ2-1	TRBV10-2	TGCGCCAGCACCGGGGGGTCTTACAATGAGCAGTTCTTC	CASTGGSYNEQFF
NA	NA	TRBJ2-5	TRBV27	TGTGCCAGCAGTTACGGGGGGCGCCCAGAGACCCAGTACTTC	CASSYGGRPETQYF
NA	NA	TRBJ2-2	TRBV21-1	TGTGCCAGCAGCCAGGACAGGCCGAACACCGGGGAGCTGTTTTTT	CASSQDRPNTGELFF
TRBD2	NA	TRBJ2-7	TRBV9	TGTGCCAGCAGCGTATCAGCGGGGGGGCCGGGCGAGCAGTACTTC	CASSVSAGGPGEQYF
NA	few	TRBJ1-1	TRBV19	TGTGCCAGTAGTATAGAGCGGAACACTGAAGCTTTCTTT	CASSIERNTEAFF
NA	NA	TRBJ1-1	TRBV9	TGTGCCAGCAGCGCAATATTGGGGGGCACTGAAGCTTTCTTT	CASSAILGGTEAFF
NA	NA	TRBJ1-2	TRBV5-1	TGCGCCAGCAGTCAGGACAGAAACTATGGCTACACCTTC	CASSQDRNYGYTF
TRBD1	NA	TRBJ1-4	TRBV2	TGTGCCAGCGGAGGGGACAGGGAAATTACTAATGAAAAACTGTTTTTT	CASGGDREITNEKLFF
TRBD1	NA	TRBJ2-1	TRBV7-2	TGTGCCAGCAGCTCGGTGGACAGGACCTACAATGAGCAGTTCTTC	CASSSVDRTYNEQFF
TRBD2	NA	TRBJ2-2	TRBV5-1	TGCGCCAGCAAAGAGTTGAGCGGGGGGTTCGCCGGGGAGCTGTTTTTT	CASKELSGGFAGELFF